This T cell receptor (beta chain) appears in the sequencing data of a study of blood T cells in healthy people across ages. Whole-study findings and limits: The study regarded diversity estimates from one million T cells as underestimates. A greater number of naive CD4+ cells and higher diversity distinguished long-lived donors from aged donors.

Primers used in a second PCR of roughly 6 to 11 cycles were a sample-barcoded 5' primer and a J-beta primer mix. Researchers report that a template-switch adaptor with 12 random nucleotides tagged each cDNA molecule. TCRdb reprocessed the 5' RACE reads with MiXCR, giving one entry per CDR3 protein. The sample consists of about 830,000 distinct CDR3 sequences, 60% to 80% of them appearing once. For this clonotype: No antigen is known for it.

There were at least 5 micrograms of total RNA extracted from every sample. The receptor's source is a man under 40 in good health. The specimen was blood.

The chain's CDR3 is CAVVARVYEQFF. The DNA of the CDR3 is TGTGCCGTTGTCGCGCGGGTCTATGAGCAGTTCTTC. V gene TRBV28 combines with J gene TRBJ2-1, with a tentative D call TRBD2 (5 bases). Looked up from germline, CDR1 is MDHEN and CDR2 is SYDVKM. The CDR3 has 12 residues. V shed 11 bases and J shed 8 bases, with 16 bases lying between them.